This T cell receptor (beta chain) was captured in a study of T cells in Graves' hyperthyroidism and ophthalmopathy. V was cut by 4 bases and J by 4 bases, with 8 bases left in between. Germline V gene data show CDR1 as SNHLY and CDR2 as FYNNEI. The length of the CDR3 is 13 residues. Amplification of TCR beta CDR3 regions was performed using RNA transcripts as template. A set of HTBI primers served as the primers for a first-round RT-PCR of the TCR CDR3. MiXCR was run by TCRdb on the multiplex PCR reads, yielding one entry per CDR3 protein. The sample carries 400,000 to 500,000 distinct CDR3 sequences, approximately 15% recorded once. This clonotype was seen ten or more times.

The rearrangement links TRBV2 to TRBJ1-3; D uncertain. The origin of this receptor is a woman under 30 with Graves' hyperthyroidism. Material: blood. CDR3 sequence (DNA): TGTGCCAGCAGTGTTTGGGGAGGAAACACCATATATTTT. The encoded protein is CASSVWGGNTIYF.